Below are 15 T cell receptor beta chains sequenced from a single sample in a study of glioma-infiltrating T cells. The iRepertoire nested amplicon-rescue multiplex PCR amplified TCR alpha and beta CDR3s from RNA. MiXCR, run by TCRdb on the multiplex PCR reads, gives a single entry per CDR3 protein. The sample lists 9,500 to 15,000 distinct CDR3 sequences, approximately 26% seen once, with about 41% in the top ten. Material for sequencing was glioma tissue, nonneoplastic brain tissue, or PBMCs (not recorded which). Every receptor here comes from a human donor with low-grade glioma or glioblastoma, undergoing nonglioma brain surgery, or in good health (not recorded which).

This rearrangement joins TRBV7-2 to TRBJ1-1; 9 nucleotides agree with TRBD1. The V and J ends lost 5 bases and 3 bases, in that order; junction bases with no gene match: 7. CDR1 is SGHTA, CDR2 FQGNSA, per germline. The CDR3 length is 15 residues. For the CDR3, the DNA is TGTGCCAGCAGCACCGGGACAGGGCGGCACACTGAAGCTTTCTTT. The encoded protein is CASSTGTGRHTEAFF.

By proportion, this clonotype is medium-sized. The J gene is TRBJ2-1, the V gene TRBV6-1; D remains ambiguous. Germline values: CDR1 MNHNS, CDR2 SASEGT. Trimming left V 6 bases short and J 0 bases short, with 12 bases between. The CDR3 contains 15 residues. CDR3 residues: CASRKTVNSYNEQFF. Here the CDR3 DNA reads TGTGCCAGCAGAAAAACGGTGAACTCCTACAATGAGCAGTTCTTC.

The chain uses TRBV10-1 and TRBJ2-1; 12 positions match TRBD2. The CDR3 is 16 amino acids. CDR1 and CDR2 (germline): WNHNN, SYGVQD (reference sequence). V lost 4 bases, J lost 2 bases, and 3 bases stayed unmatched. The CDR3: CASSGTSGVPYNEQFF. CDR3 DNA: TGCGCCAGCAGTGGGACTAGCGGGGTCCCCTACAATGAGCAGTTCTTC.

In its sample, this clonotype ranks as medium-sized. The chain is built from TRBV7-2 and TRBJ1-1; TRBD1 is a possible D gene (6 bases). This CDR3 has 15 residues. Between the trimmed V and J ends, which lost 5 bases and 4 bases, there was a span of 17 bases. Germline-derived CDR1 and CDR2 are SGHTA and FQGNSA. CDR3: CASSQLPTGITEAFF. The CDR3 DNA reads TGTGCCAGCAGCCAACTACCAACAGGGATCACTGAAGCTTTCTTT.

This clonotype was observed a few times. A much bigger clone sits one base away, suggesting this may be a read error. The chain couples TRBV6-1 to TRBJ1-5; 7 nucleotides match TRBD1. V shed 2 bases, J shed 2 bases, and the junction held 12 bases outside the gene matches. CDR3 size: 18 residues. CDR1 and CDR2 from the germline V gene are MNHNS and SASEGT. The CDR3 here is CASSELLGGGEGNQPQHF. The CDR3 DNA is TGTGCCAGCAGTGAATTATTAGGAGGGGGCGAGGGCAATCAGCCCCAGCATTTT.

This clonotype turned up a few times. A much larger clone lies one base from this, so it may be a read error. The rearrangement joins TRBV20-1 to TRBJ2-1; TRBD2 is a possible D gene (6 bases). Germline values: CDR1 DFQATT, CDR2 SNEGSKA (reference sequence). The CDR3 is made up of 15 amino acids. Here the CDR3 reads CSARGSGDSYNKQFF. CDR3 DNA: TGCAGTGCTAGAGGCTCCGGGGACTCCTACAATAAGCAGTTCTTC.

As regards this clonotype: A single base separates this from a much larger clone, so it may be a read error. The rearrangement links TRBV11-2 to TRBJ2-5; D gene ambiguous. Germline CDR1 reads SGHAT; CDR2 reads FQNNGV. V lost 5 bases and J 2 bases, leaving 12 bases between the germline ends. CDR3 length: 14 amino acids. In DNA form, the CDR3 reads TGTGCCAGCAGCGTCAGACGGCCTCAAGAGACCCAGTACTTC. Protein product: CASSVRRPQETQYF.

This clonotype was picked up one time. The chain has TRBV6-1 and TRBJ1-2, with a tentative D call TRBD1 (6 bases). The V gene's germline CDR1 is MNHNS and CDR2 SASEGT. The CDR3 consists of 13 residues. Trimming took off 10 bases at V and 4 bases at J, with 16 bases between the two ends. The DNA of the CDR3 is TGTGCCATCAAAGCACAGGGAAGCTATGGCTACACCTTC. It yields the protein CAIKAQGSYGYTF.

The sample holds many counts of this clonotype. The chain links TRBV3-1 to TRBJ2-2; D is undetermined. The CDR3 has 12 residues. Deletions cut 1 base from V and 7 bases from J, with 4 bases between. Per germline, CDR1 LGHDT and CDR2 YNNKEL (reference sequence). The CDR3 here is CASSQVGGELFF. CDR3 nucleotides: TGTGCCAGCAGCCAAGTGGGCGGGGAGCTGTTTTTT.

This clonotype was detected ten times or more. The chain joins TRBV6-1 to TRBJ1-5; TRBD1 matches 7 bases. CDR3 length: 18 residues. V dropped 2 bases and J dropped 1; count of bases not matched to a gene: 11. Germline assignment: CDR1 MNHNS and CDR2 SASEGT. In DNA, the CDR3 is TGTGCCAGCAGTGAATTATTAGGAGGGGGCGAGAGCAATCAGCCCCAGCATTTT. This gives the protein CASSELLGGGESNQPQHF.

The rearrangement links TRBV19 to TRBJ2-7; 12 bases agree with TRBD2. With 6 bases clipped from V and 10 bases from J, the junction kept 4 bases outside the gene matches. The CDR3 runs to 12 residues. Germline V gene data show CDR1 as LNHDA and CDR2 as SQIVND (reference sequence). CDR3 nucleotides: TGTGCCAGTAGCCTGACTAGCGGGAGTCAGTACTTC. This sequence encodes CASSLTSGSQYF.

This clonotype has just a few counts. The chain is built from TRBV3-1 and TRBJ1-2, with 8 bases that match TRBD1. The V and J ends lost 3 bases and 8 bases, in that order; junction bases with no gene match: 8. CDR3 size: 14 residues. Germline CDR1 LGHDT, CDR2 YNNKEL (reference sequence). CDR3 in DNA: TGTGCCAGCAGCCAGGGACAGGCGCCGGGCGGCTACACCTTC. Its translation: CASSQGQAPGGYTF.

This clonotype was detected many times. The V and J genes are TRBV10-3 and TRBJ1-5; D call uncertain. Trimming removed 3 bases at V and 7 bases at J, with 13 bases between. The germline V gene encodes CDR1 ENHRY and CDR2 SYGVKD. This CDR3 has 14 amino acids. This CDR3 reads CAISDIRTVQPQHF. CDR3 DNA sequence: TGTGCCATCAGTGATATAAGGACGGTACAGCCCCAGCATTTT.

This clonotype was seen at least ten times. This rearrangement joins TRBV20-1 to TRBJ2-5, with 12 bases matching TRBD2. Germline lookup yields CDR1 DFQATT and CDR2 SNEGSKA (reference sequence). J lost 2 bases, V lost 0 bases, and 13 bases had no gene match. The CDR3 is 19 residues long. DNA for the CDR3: TGCAGTGCTAGAGATCGGTTGCTAGCGGGAGGGCCCGATCAAGAGACCCAGTACTTC. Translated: CSARDRLLAGGPDQETQYF.

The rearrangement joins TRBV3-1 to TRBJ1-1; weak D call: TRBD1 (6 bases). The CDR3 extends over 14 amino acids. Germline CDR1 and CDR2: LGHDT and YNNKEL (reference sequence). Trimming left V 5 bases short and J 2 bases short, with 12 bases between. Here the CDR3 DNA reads TGTGCCAGCAGCTCCCGGGGGGGCAACACTGAAGCTTTCTTT. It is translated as CASSSRGGNTEAFF.